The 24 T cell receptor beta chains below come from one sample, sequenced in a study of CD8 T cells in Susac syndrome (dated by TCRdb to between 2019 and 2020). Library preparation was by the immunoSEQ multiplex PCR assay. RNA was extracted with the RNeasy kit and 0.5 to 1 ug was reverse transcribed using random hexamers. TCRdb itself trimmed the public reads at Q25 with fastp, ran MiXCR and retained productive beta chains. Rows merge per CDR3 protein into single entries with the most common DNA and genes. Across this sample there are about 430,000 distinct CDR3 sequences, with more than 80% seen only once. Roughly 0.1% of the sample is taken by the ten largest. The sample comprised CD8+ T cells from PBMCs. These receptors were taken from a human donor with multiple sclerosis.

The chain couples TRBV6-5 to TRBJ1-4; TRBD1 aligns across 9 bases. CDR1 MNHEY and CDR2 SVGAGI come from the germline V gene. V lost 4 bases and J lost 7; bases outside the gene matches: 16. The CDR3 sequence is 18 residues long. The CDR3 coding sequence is TGTGCCAGCAGTTGGGATACAGGGGGCGAGTTGCGCGGTGAAAAACTGTTTTTT. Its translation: CASSWDTGGELRGEKLFF.

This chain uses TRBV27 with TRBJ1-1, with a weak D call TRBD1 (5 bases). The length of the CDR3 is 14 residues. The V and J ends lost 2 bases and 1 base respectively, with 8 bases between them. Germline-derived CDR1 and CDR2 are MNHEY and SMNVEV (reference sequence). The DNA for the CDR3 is TGTGCCAGCAGTTTACGGGGCCAGAACACTGAAGCTTTCTTT. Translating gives CASSLRGQNTEAFF.

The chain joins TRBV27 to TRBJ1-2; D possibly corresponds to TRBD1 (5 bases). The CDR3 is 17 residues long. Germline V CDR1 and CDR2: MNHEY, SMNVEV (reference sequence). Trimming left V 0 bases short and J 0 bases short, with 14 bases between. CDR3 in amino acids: CASSLSWGIGPNYGYTF. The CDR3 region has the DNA TGTGCCAGCAGTTTATCGTGGGGGATAGGCCCTAACTATGGCTACACCTTC.

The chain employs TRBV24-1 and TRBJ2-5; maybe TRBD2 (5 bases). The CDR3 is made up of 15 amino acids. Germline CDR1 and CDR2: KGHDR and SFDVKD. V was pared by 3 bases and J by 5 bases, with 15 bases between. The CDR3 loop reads CATSDGYEGAETQYF. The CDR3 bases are TGTGCCACCAGTGATGGCTACGAGGGAGCGGAGACCCAGTACTTC.

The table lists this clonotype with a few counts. CDR3 loop: CSVLTSSYEQYF. For the CDR3, the DNA is TGCAGCGTCCTGACTAGCAGCTACGAGCAGTACTTC. This chain uses TRBV29-1 with TRBJ2-7; 7 bases fit TRBD2. CDR1 and CDR2 from the germline V gene are SQVTM and ANQGSEA. Germline trimming cut 6 bases from V and 3 bases from J; bases unmatched to any gene: 5. The CDR3 is made up of 12 amino acids.

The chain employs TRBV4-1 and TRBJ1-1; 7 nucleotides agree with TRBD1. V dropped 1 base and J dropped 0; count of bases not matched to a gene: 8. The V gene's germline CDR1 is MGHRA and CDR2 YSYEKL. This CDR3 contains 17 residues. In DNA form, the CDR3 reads TGCGCCAGCAGCCAAGGGGGAGGGGGCCAGATGAACACTGAAGCTTTCTTT. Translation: CASSQGGGGQMNTEAFF.

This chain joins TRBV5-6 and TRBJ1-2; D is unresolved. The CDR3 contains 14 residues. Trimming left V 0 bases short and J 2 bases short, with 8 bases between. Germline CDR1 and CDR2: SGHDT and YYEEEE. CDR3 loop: CASSLAGSNYGYTF. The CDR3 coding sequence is TGTGCCAGCAGCTTGGCTGGCAGCAACTATGGCTACACCTTC.

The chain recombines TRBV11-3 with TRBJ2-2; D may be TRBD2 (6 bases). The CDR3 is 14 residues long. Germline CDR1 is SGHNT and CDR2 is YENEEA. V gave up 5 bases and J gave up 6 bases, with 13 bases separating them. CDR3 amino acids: CASSGRLEAGELFF. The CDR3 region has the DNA TGTGCCAGCAGCGGCCGACTAGAGGCCGGGGAGCTGTTTTTT.

CDR3 DNA: TGTGCCAGCACTCTACTGGGGACAGGGGAAATCTACAATGAGCAGTTCTTC. It encodes CASTLLGTGEIYNEQFF. The chain joins TRBV5-5 to TRBJ2-1; the match to TRBD1 covers 10 bases. The germline V gene encodes CDR1 SGHKS and CDR2 YYEKEE (reference sequence). This CDR3 has 17 amino acids. The V segment lost 6 bases and the J segment 3 bases; nucleotides outside the gene matches: 12. The entire variable domain, with the rest obtained from reference TRBV5-5 and TRBJ2-1, is as follows: DAGVTQSPTHLIKTRGQQVTLRCSPISGHKSVSWYQQVLGQGPQFIFQYYEKEERGRGNFPDRFSARQFPNYSSELNVNALLLGDSALYLCASTLLGTGEIYNEQFFGPGTRLTVL.

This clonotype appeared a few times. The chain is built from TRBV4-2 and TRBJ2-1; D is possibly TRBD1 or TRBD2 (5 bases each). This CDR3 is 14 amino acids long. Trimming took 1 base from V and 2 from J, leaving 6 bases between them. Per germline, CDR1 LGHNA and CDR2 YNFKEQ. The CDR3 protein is CASSQGDAYNEQFF. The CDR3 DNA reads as TGTGCCAGCAGCCAAGGGGACGCCTACAATGAGCAGTTCTTC.

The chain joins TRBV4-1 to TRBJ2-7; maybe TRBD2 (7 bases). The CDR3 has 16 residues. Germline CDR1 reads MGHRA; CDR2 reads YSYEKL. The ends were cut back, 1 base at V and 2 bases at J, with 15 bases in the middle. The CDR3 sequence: CASSQGGGQGTYEQYF. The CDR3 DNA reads TGCGCCAGCAGCCAAGGGGGGGGACAAGGAACCTACGAGCAGTACTTC.

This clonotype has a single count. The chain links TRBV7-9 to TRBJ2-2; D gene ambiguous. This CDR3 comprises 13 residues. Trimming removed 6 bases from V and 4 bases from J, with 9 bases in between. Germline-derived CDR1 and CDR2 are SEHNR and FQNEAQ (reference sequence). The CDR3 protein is CASSSHSTGELFF. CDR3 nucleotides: TGTGCCAGCAGTTCACACTCCACCGGGGAGCTGTTTTTT.

DNA for the CDR3: TGTGCCATCAGTGAGTCGAATCTTGGGGTGACTGAAGCTTTCTTT. This codes for CAISESNLGVTEAFF. The rearrangement links TRBV10-3 to TRBJ1-1; D is unresolved. The CDR3 runs to 15 residues. The germline V gene has CDR1 ENHRY and CDR2 SYGVKD. Trimming removed 0 bases at V and 5 bases at J, with 13 bases between.

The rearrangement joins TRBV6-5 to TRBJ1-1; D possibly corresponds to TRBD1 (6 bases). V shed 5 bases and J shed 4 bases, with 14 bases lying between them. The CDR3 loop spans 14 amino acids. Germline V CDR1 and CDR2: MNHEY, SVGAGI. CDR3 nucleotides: TGTGCCAGCAGTCTCTCCCTGACAGGCACTGAAGCTTTCTTT. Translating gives CASSLSLTGTEAFF.

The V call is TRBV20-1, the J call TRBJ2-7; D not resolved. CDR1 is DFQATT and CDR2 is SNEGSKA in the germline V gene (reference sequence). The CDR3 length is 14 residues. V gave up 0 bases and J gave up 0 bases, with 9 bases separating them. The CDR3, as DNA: TGCAGTGCTAGAGACAGCGACAACTCCTACGAGCAGTACTTC. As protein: CSARDSDNSYEQYF.

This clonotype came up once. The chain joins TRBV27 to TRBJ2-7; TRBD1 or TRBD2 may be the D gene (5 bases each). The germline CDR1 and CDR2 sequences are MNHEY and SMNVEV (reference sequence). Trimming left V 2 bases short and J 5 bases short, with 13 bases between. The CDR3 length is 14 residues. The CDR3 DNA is TGTGCCAGCAGTTTAAGTCCAGGGACCCACGAGCAGTACTTC. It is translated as CASSLSPGTHEQYF.

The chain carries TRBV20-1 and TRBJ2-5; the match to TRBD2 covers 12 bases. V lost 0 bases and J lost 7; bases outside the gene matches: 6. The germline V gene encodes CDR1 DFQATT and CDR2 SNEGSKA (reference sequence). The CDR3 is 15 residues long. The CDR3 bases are TGCAGTGCTAGAGATCTCCTAGCGGGAGGGGGGACCCAGTACTTC. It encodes CSARDLLAGGGTQYF.

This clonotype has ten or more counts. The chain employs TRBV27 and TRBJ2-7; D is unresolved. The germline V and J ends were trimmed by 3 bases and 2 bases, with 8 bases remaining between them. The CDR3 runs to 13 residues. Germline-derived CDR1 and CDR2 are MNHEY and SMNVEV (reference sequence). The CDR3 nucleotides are TGTGCCAGCAGTTTTGGCACTACCTACGAGCAGTACTTC. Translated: CASSFGTTYEQYF.

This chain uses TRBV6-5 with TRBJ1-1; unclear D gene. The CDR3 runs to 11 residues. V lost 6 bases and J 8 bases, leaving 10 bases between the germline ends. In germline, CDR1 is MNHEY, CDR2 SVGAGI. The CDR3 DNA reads TGTGCCAGCAGAGCCCTGGGGGAAGCTTTCTTT. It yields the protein CASRALGEAFF.

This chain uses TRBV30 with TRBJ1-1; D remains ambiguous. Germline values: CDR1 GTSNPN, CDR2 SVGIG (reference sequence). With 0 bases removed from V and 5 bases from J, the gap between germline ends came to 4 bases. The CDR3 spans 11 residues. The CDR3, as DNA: TGTGCCTGGAGTGTCTTAACTGAAGCTTTCTTT. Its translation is CAWSVLTEAFF. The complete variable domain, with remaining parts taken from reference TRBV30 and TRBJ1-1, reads SQTIHQWPATLVQPVGSPLSLECTVEGTSNPNLYWYRQAAGRGLQLLFYSVGIGQISSEVPQNLSASRPQDRQFILSSKKLLLSDSGFYLCAWSVLTEAFFGQGTRLTVV.

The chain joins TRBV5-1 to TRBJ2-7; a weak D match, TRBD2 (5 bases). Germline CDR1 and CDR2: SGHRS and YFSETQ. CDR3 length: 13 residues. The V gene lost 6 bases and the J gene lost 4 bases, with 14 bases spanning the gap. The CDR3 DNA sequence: TGCGCCAGCAAGGACTCCCCAAGTTACGAGCAGTACTTC. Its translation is CASKDSPSYEQYF.

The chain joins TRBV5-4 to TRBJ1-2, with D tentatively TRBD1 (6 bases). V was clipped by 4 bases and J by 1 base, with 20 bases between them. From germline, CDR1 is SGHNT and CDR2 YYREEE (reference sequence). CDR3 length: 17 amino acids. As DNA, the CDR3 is TGTGCCAGCAGCCCGCCGGGACACCGGCCGGTTAACTATGGCTACACCTTC. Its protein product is CASSPPGHRPVNYGYTF.

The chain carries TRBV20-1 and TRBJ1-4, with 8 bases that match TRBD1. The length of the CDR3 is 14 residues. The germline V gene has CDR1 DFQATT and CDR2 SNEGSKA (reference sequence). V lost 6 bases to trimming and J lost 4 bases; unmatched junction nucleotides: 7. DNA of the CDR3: TGCAGTGCACCGGACAGGGCCGGTAATGAAAAACTGTTTTTT. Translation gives CSAPDRAGNEKLFF.

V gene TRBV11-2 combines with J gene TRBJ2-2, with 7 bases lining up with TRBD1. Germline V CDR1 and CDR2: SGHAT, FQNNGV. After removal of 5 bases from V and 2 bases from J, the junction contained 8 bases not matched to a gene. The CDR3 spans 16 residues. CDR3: CASSPAGTANTGELFF. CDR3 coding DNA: TGTGCCAGCAGCCCAGCCGGGACAGCAAACACCGGGGAGCTGTTTTTT.